This T cell receptor beta chain was captured by sequencing in a study of blood T cell repertoires in COVID-19. Whole-study context: From T cells, B-cell-depleted T cells, or PBMCs came the material, which was cDNA or gDNA.

Trimming stripped 2 bases from V and 6 bases from J, with 10 bases between. CDR3 length equals 13 residues. In the authors' methods: Amplified reference gene primers provided the basis for estimating nucleated cell counts. Profiling relied on immunoSEQ multiplex PCR, and the TCRdb table lists in-frame clones only, not all of them. Clone size and the V and J calls come from that table; the DNA yielded D and trimming. Of some 58,000 clones in the sample, over 75% were seen once. This receptor was obtained from a middle-aged man with acute or convalescent COVID-19. The chain recombines TRBV23-1 with TRBJ1-2; D is unresolved. TRBV23-1 is an ORF, and what it does is uncertain. Sequencing was done on a sample of peripheral blood. The DNA for the CDR3 is TGCGCCAGCAGTCAAGTGGGGAGTAATGGCTACACCTTC. It translates to CASSQVGSNGYTF.